These 20 T cell receptor beta chains were sequenced from one sample in a study of response to subunit inactivated influenza vaccine. One entry per CDR3 protein results from TCRdb running MiXCR on the RT-PCR reads. This sample yields fewer than 750,000 distinct CDR3 sequences, of which approximately 15% are seen a single time; over 8.5% belongs to the top ten. Here the sequenced sample was PBMCs from blood, taken approximately 12 days after vaccination. Source of these receptors: a man aged 45-60 years who received an inactivated influenza vaccine.

This clonotype has more than one count but fewer than ten. The V gene is TRBV7-2, the J gene TRBJ2-7; no definite D call. The germline gives CDR1 SGHTA, CDR2 FQGNSA. The ends were cut back, 2 bases at V and 6 bases at J, with 11 bases in the middle. This CDR3 is built from 13 residues. The CDR3 region is CASSLNTYGEQYF. In nucleotides, the CDR3 is TGTGCCAGCAGCTTAAATACCTATGGCGAGCAGTACTTC.

This clonotype was counted ten times or more. The J gene is TRBJ2-3, the V gene TRBV24-1; D might be TRBD1 (5 bases). V shed 1 base and J shed 5 bases, with 9 bases lying between them. From germline, CDR1 is KGHDR and CDR2 SFDVKD. CDR3 size: 14 residues. The CDR3 DNA is TGTGCCACCAGTGATTTTCAGGGCAGAGATACGCAGTATTTT. Protein product: CATSDFQGRDTQYF.

This clonotype has a count of ten or more. The chain has TRBV12-3 or TRBV12-4 and TRBJ1-6; D gene ambiguous. The CDR3 has 15 residues. V lost 3 bases, J lost 8 bases, and 14 bases lay in between. The CDR3 loop is CASSFSLRRDSPLHF. In nucleotides, the CDR3 is TGTGCCAGCAGTTTTTCTCTAAGGAGGGATTCACCCCTCCACTTT.

This clonotype was recorded at least ten times. This sequence joins TRBV12-3 or TRBV12-4 and TRBJ2-1; D is possibly TRBD2 (5 bases). Trimming removed 3 bases from V and 6 bases from J, with 9 bases in between. The CDR3 is made up of 13 amino acids. The CDR3 DNA is TGTGCCAGCAGTTTGCGGGCCGTCAATGAGCAGTTCTTC. Residues: CASSLRAVNEQFF.

The chain employs TRBV20-1 and TRBJ2-3; unclear D gene. The CDR3 totals 13 residues. The ends were cut back, 1 base at V and 4 bases at J, with 9 bases in the middle. Per germline, CDR1 DFQATT and CDR2 SNEGSKA (reference sequence). The CDR3 region has the DNA TGCAGTGCTAGAGTTGGCAGCCCAGATACGCAGTATTTT. This encodes CSARVGSPDTQYF.

This clonotype has a handful of counts. This sequence joins TRBV12-3 or TRBV12-4 and TRBJ2-3, with 13 bases fitting TRBD2. Trimming at V came to 4 bases and at J to 1 base, leaving 14 bases not matched to a gene. The CDR3 spans 20 residues. CDR3 DNA sequence: TGTGCCAGCAGTTCGGAGCCCACTAGCGGGAGGGCCGCGGGCACAGATACGCAGTATTTT. It codes for CASSSEPTSGRAAGTDTQYF.

The sample holds a few counts of this clonotype. The rearrangement joins TRBV6-2 or TRBV6-3 to TRBJ2-3; D is undetermined. This CDR3 has 15 residues. The V gene lost 2 bases and the J gene lost 2 bases, with 11 bases spanning the gap. Germline lookup yields CDR1 MNHEY and CDR2 SVGEGT. This CDR3 reads CASSYPTRPTDTQYF. The CDR3, as DNA: TGTGCCAGCAGTTACCCTACCCGACCCACAGATACGCAGTATTTT.

In its sample, this clonotype was seen a few times. The chain has TRBV5-1 and TRBJ2-3, with a tentative D call TRBD2 (6 bases). Germline values: CDR1 SGHRS, CDR2 YFSETQ. V lost 4 bases and J 8 bases, leaving 29 bases between the germline ends. This CDR3 is 18 amino acids long. CDR3 DNA sequence: TGCGCCAGCAGCCTTCCCCCCCAACCGGGACTGAGGAATAGTACGCAGTATTTT. Its translation: CASSLPPQPGLRNSTQYF.

This clonotype was picked up a small number of times. The rearrangement joins TRBV15 to TRBJ2-3, with a tentative D call TRBD1 (6 bases). CDR1 and CDR2 (germline): LNHNV, YYDKDF (reference sequence). The CDR3 contains 15 residues. V lost 0 bases and J lost 0, with 7 bases in between. In DNA form, the CDR3 reads TGTGCCACCAGCAGAGATGGGGGCAGCACAGATACGCAGTATTTT. Translation gives CATSRDGGSTDTQYF.

The genes are TRBV12-3 or TRBV12-4 and TRBJ1-2; tentative D call: TRBD1 (5 bases). The CDR3 consists of 13 residues. V dropped 5 bases and J dropped 5 bases, with 12 bases sitting between them. The CDR3 here is CASSHTQGYGYTF. In DNA, the CDR3 is TGTGCCAGCAGTCACACCCAGGGATATGGCTACACCTTC.

The rearrangement links TRBV5-1 to TRBJ2-7; 9 bases map to TRBD1. V trimming: 4 bases; J trimming: 2 bases; junction bases outside the gene matches: 10. Per germline, CDR1 SGHRS and CDR2 YFSETQ. This CDR3 spans 16 amino acids. The CDR3 sequence: CASSTGDRELPYEQYF. Written as DNA, the CDR3 is TGCGCCAGCAGCACCGGGGACAGGGAACTTCCCTACGAGCAGTACTTC.

The chain carries TRBV5-4 and TRBJ2-1; TRBD2 might be the D (5 bases). Germline lookup yields CDR1 SGHNT and CDR2 YYREEE (reference sequence). This CDR3 contains 14 residues. Trimming cost V 9 bases and J 1 base, with 14 bases left between them. Here the CDR3 reads CATTRRGSYNEQFF. The CDR3 DNA is TGTGCCACCACCCGTCGCGGGTCCTACAATGAGCAGTTCTTC. Drawing the rest from reference TRBV5-4 and TRBJ2-1, the complete variable domain is ETGVTQSPTHLIKTRGQQVTLRCSSQSGHNTVSWYQQALGQGPQFIFQYYREEENGRGNFPPRFSGLQFPNYSSELNVNALELDDSALYLCATTRRGSYNEQFFGPGTRLTVL.

The V call is TRBV6-2 or TRBV6-3, the J call TRBJ2-2; 9 bases agree with TRBD1. V was pared by 7 bases and J by 4 bases, with 10 bases of the junction left unmatched. This CDR3 comprises 16 residues. The germline V gene has CDR1 MNHEY and CDR2 SVGEGT. CDR3 sequence (DNA): TGTGCCAGCAACTCACCGGGACAGGGAAGCACCGGGGAGCTGTTTTTT. It yields the protein CASNSPGQGSTGELFF.

This clonotype has a handful of counts. The chain uses TRBV3-1 and TRBJ2-2; 10 positions match TRBD2. The CDR3 sequence is 16 residues long. The J segment lost 4 bases and the V segment lost 4 bases, leaving 6 bases of the junction unmatched. The germline gives CDR1 LGHDT, CDR2 YNNKEL (reference sequence). The CDR3 loop is CASSRRLAGLTGELFF. The CDR3 DNA is TGTGCCAGCAGCCGACGACTAGCGGGCCTCACCGGGGAGCTGTTTTTT.

This clonotype was picked up a small number of times. The chain joins TRBV2 to TRBJ2-1; tentatively, D is TRBD2 (5 bases). V gave up 4 bases and J gave up 10 bases, with 11 bases separating them. The CDR3 has 12 residues. CDR1 SNHLY and CDR2 FYNNEI come from the germline V gene. The CDR3 loop is CASSVTRGEQFF. The CDR3 DNA reads TGTGCCAGCAGTGTGACCAGAGGGGAGCAGTTCTTC.

This clonotype was counted between two and nine times. The rearrangement links TRBV3-1 to TRBJ2-5; D remains ambiguous. Trimming removed 6 bases from V and 1 base from J, with 15 bases in between. Germline CDR1 and CDR2: LGHDT and YNNKEL (reference sequence). The CDR3 runs 15 residues. CDR3 residues: CASRRRPSPQETQYF. In DNA, the CDR3 is TGTGCCAGCAGGCGACGGCCCAGCCCCCAAGAGACCCAGTACTTC.

The sample holds a few counts of this clonotype. The gene calls are TRBV12-3 or TRBV12-4 and TRBJ2-5, with D possibly being TRBD1 or TRBD2 (6 bases each). Deletions cut 0 bases from V and 10 bases from J, with 18 bases between. This CDR3 is 15 amino acids long. CDR3: CASSLAGGSPNSQYF. The CDR3 DNA sequence: TGTGCCAGCAGTTTAGCGGGGGGCAGCCCTAATAGCCAGTACTTC.

This clonotype was counted once. The CDR3 here is CASSWDSRTYEQYF. CDR3 in DNA: TGTGCCAGTAGTTGGGACAGCCGGACCTACGAGCAGTACTTC. V gene TRBV19 combines with J gene TRBJ2-7; TRBD1 aligns across 7 bases. V was clipped by 5 bases and J by 2 bases; unmatched bases: 6. Per the germline V gene, CDR1 is LNHDA and CDR2 is SQIVND (reference sequence). The CDR3 runs to 14 residues.

Of note for this clonotype: Compared with germline, one end of the junction differs, possibly owing to a read error. The chain uses TRBV7-7 and TRBJ2-5, with D perhaps matching TRBD2 (5 bases). Germline CDR1 reads SSHAT; CDR2 reads FNYEAQ (reference sequence). CDR3 size: 14 residues. The CDR3 reads CASSLAHSQETQYF. DNA of the CDR3: TGTGCTAGCAGTTTAGCGCATTCTCAAGAGACCCAGTACTTC.

The chain uses TRBV28 and TRBJ2-1; D gene unclear. Trimming took 6 bases from V and 7 from J, leaving 10 bases between them. CDR3 length: 12 residues. Germline V gene sequence: CDR1 MDHEN, CDR2 SYDVKM. CDR3: CASSRPGNEQFF. The CDR3 bases are TGTGCCAGCAGCCGGCCCGGGAATGAGCAGTTCTTC.